This T cell receptor (beta chain) stems from a study of STAT5B mutations in CD4+ large granular lymphocyte leukemia. Generated by immunoSEQ multiplex PCR, the TCRdb table keeps only in-frame clones and is missing some. The repertoire consists of about 34,000 clones, with 69% occurring once and the leading ten covering 2.5% to 3%. V was trimmed by 2 bases and J by 8 bases, leaving 13 bases between them. This CDR3 is built from 15 residues. Germline CDR1 and CDR2: KGHSH and LQKENI. This clonotype was sampled from a human donor in good health. The specimen sequenced was CD4+ T cells from blood buffy coats. J is TRBJ1-6 and V is TRBV18; D unresolved. The CDR3 DNA sequence: TGTGCCAGCTCACCAACCGGCCTCCTGGATTCACCCCTCCACTTT. This gives the protein CASSPTGLLDSPLHF.